These 16 T cell receptor beta chains were sequenced from one sample in a study of cytomegalovirus exposure and HLA in healthy donors (dated by TCRdb to 2016 to 2017). The protocol used for the library was the immunoSEQ multiplex PCR assay. This immuneACCESS table, as held by TCRdb, lists in-frame sequences with V and J called but not all clones. Of the missing ones, under half trace to an unresolved V gene in checked studies; the others have no known cause. The sample table lists about 83,000 clones, 96% of them with a count of one. The ten largest clones capture 1.3% of the sample. The specimen sequenced was PBMCs. The source of these receptors is a woman aged 18-29 years in good health and CMV-seronegative.

The gene calls are TRBV28 and TRBJ2-7, with TRBD1 matching over 9 bases. After removal of 6 bases from V and 0 bases from J, the junction contained 6 bases not matched to a gene. Germline V gene lookup returns CDR1 MDHEN and CDR2 SYDVKM. The CDR3 is 15 residues long. The DNA for the CDR3 is TGTGCCAGCAGGATGATGGGACAGGGCTCCTACGAGCAGTACTTC. Encoded protein: CASRMMGQGSYEQYF.

The CDR3 coding sequence is TGTGCCAGCAGCTTAGGGTTAGCGGGACAAGAGACCCAGTACTTC. Protein sequence: CASSLGLAGQETQYF. The chain has TRBV7-2 and TRBJ2-5; the match to TRBD2 covers 8 bases. The CDR3 is 15 residues long. CDR1 and CDR2 (germline): SGHTA, FQGNSA. Trimming at V came to 1 base and at J to 2 bases, leaving 3 bases not matched to a gene.

The V and J genes are TRBV9 and TRBJ2-7; possible D gene TRBD2, 6 bases. Between the trimmed V and J ends, which lost 1 base and 3 bases, there was a span of 11 bases. This CDR3 has 14 amino acids. The germline V gene has CDR1 SGDLS and CDR2 YYNGEE. The CDR3 reads CASSVMGGNYEQYF. Written as DNA, the CDR3 is TGTGCCAGCAGCGTAATGGGGGGAAACTACGAGCAGTACTTC.

The V call is TRBV18, the J call TRBJ2-1; perhaps TRBD1 as D (5 bases). The germline CDR1 and CDR2 sequences are KGHSH and LQKENI. V dropped 3 bases and J dropped 7 bases, with 16 bases sitting between them. This CDR3 is 15 amino acids long. In DNA form, the CDR3 reads TGTGCCAGCTCACCGGTTGAAGGGGTCGGGAATGAGCAGTTCTTC. Its translation is CASSPVEGVGNEQFF.

The chain combines TRBV19 with TRBJ1-3; 7 bases map to TRBD1. Germline values: CDR1 LNHDA, CDR2 SQIVND (reference sequence). The CDR3 consists of 16 residues. V gave up 4 bases and J gave up 4 bases; unmatched junction bases: 10. CDR3 coding DNA: TGTGCCAGTAGTACCACCAGACAGGGATCGGGAAACACCATATATTTT. The encoded protein is CASSTTRQGSGNTIYF. Using reference TRBV19 and TRBJ1-3 for the parts outside the CDR3, the full variable domain is DGGITQSPKYLFRKEGQNVTLSCEQNLNHDAMYWYRQDPGQGLRLIYYSQIVNDFQKGDIAEGYSVSREKKESFPLTVTSAQKNPTAFYLCASSTTRQGSGNTIYFGEGSWLTVV.

This clone was found once. The chain is built from TRBV6-5 and TRBJ2-7; 9 bases fit TRBD1. Unmatched junction bases numbered 7, after V lost 0 bases and J lost 4 bases. The CDR3 is 16 amino acids. Per the germline V gene, CDR1 is MNHEY and CDR2 is SVGAGI. The CDR3 DNA is TGTGCCAGCAGTTACTCGGAGAAGACAGGGGGGTACGAGCAGTACTTC. Translation gives CASSYSEKTGGYEQYF.

The chain has TRBV6-5 and TRBJ2-7, with TRBD1 matching 9 bases. The CDR3 sequence is 15 residues long. The V gene end was trimmed by 2 bases and the J gene end by 4 bases; junction bases not matched to a gene: 6. Germline V gene sequence: CDR1 MNHEY, CDR2 SVGAGI. CDR3 in DNA: TGTGCCAGCAGTTACGCGGGACAGGGAATTTACGAGCAGTACTTC. This sequence encodes CASSYAGQGIYEQYF.

The V call is TRBV20-1, the J call TRBJ1-2; D is undetermined. There are 11 residues in the CDR3. V lost 6 bases and J lost 5, with 10 bases in between. Germline CDR1 and CDR2: DFQATT and SNEGSKA (reference sequence). The DNA for the CDR3 is TGCAGTGCAGCGGAGGATTATGGCTACACCTTC. Protein: CSAAEDYGYTF.

The CDR3 spells CASSSAGVYHNEQFF. The DNA for the CDR3 is TGTGCCAGCAGCTCCGCAGGGGTGTACCACAATGAGCAGTTCTTC. The chain recombines TRBV7-9 with TRBJ2-1; maybe TRBD1 (6 bases). V shed 4 bases and J shed 5 bases, with 15 bases lying between them. From germline, CDR1 is SEHNR and CDR2 FQNEAQ (reference sequence). The length of the CDR3 is 15 residues.

The chain is built from TRBV27 and TRBJ2-7, with 14 bases identical to TRBD2. The germline CDR1 and CDR2 sequences are MNHEY and SMNVEV (reference sequence). The CDR3 contains 17 residues. V trimming: 6 bases; J trimming: 2 bases; junction bases outside the gene matches: 9. CDR3 residues: CASSQPKGLAGAYEQYF. Written as DNA, the CDR3 is TGTGCCAGCAGCCAACCAAAGGGACTAGCGGGAGCCTACGAGCAGTACTTC.

The chain couples TRBV7-8 to TRBJ1-3; maybe TRBD1 (6 bases). The CDR3 is made up of 16 amino acids. Germline V CDR1 and CDR2: SGHVS, FQNEAQ. The ends were cut back, 1 base at V and 4 bases at J, with 14 bases in the middle. CDR3 loop: CASSLVRTERGNTIYF. The DNA for the CDR3 is TGTGCCAGCAGCTTAGTAAGGACAGAGAGGGGAAACACCATATATTTT.

This chain joins TRBV4-2 and TRBJ2-5; tentatively, D is TRBD2 (7 bases). The germline V and J ends were trimmed by 3 bases and 5 bases, with 13 bases remaining between them. This CDR3 spans 14 amino acids. From germline, CDR1 is LGHNA and CDR2 YNFKEQ. CDR3 loop: CASSQAGEGETQYF. In nucleotides, the CDR3 is TGTGCCAGCAGCCAGGCAGGGGAGGGGGAGACCCAGTACTTC.

This chain uses TRBV28 with TRBJ2-2; no reliable D call. The CDR3 consists of 12 residues. CDR1 and CDR2 (germline): MDHEN, SYDVKM. With 5 bases removed from V and 3 bases from J, the gap between germline ends came to 4 bases. The CDR3 bases are TGTGCCAGCAGTCAGGACACCGGGGAGCTGTTTTTT. Translated: CASSQDTGELFF. Full variable domain (remainder filled in from reference TRBV28 and TRBJ2-2): DVKVTQSSRYLVKRTGEKVFLECVQDMDHENMFWYRQDPGLGLRLIYFSYDVKMKEKGDIPEGYSVSREKKERFSLILESASTNQTSMYLCASSQDTGELFFGEGSRLTVL.

The rearrangement uses TRBV6-5 and TRBJ2-7, with D possibly TRBD1 on 5 matching bases. There are 15 residues in the CDR3. V was clipped by 0 bases and J by 0 bases, with 9 bases between them. Germline CDR1 and CDR2: MNHEY and SVGAGI. The DNA for the CDR3 is TGTGCCAGCAGTTACTCCTGGCAGGGCTCCTACGAGCAGTACTTC. It translates to CASSYSWQGSYEQYF.

The CDR3 nucleotides read TGTGCCAGCAGTGAATTAACAGGAAACTATGGCTACACCTTC. This sequence encodes CASSELTGNYGYTF. The chain is built from TRBV6-1 and TRBJ1-2, with a possible D match to TRBD1 (5 bases). The CDR3 totals 14 residues. CDR1 is MNHNS, CDR2 SASEGT, per germline. V lost 2 bases to trimming and J lost 2 bases, with 9 bases between them.

In this sample, this clone turned up a few times. V usage is TRBV11-2 and J usage is TRBJ2-1; TRBD2 matches at 9 bases. This CDR3 has 17 amino acids. V was pared by 1 base and J by 5 bases, with 9 bases of the junction left unmatched. The germline V gene encodes CDR1 SGHAT and CDR2 FQNNGV. The CDR3 DNA sequence: TGTGCCAGCAGCTTAGTACACGGACTAGCGACACACAATGAGCAGTTCTTC. Protein product: CASSLVHGLATHNEQFF.